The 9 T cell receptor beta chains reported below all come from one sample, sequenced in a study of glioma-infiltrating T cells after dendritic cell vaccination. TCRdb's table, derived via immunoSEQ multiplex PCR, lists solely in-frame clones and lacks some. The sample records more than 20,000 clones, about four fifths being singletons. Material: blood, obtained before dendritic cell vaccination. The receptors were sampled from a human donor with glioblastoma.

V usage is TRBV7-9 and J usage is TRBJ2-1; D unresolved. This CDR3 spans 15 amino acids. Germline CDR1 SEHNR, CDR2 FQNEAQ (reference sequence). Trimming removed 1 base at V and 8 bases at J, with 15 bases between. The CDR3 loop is CASSLGASLGDEQFF. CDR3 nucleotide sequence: TGTGCCAGCAGCTTAGGGGCCTCCCTGGGTGATGAGCAGTTCTTC.

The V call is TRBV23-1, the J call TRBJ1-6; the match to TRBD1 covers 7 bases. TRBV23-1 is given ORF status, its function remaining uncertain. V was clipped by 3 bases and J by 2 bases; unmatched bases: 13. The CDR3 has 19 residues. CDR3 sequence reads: CASSHIPILRGPYNSPLHF. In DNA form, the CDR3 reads TGCGCCAGCAGTCACATCCCCATTTTAAGGGGGCCCTATAATTCACCCCTCCACTTT.

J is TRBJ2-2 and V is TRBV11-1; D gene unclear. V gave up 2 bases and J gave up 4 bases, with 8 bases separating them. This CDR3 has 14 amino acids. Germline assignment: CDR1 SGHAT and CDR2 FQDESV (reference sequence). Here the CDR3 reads CASSLYRSTGELFF. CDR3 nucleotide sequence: TGTGCCAGCAGCTTATACAGATCCACCGGGGAGCTGTTTTTT.

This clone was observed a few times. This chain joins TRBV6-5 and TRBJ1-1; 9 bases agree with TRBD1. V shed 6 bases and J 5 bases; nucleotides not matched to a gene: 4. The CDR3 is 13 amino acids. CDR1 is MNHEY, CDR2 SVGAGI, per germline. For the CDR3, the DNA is TGTGCCAGCAGGGACAGGGGCGGTACTGAAGCTTTCTTT. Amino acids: CASRDRGGTEAFF.

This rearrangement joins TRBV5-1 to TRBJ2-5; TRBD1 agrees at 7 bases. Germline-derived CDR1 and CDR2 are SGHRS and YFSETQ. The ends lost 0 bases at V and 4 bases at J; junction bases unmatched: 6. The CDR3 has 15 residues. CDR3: CASSLVTGKTETQYF. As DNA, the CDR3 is TGCGCCAGCAGCTTGGTGACAGGGAAGACAGAGACCCAGTACTTC.

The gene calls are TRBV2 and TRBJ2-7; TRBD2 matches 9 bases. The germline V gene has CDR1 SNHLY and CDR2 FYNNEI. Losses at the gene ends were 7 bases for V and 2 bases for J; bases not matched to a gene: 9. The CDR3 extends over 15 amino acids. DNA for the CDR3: TGTGCCAGCAAGGATGGGACTAGCATCACCTACGAGCAGTACTTC. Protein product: CASKDGTSITYEQYF.

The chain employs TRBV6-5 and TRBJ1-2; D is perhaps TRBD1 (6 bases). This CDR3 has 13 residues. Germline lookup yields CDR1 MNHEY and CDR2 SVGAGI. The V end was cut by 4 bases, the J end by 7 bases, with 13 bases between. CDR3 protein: CASSWGGSAGYTF. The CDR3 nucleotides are TGTGCCAGCAGTTGGGGGGGCTCTGCTGGCTACACCTTC.

In DNA, the CDR3 is TGTGCCAGCAGCCTTAGCGGGAGGGCTGGAGAGACCCAGTACTTC. Its translation is CASSLSGRAGETQYF. The gene calls are TRBV5-6 and TRBJ2-5; 11 nucleotides align to TRBD2. V shed 4 bases, J shed 4 bases, and the junction held 6 bases outside the gene matches. The CDR3 contains 15 residues. CDR1 and CDR2 from the germline V gene are SGHDT and YYEEEE.

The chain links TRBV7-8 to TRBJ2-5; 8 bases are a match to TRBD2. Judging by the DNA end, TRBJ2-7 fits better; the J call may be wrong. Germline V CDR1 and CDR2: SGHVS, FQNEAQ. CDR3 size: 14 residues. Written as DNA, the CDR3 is TGTGCCAGCAGCCGACTAGCGAGATCCTACGAGCAGTACTTC. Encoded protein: CASSRLARSYEQYF.